A single sample is the source of the 19 T cell receptor beta chains below, sequenced in a study of PD-1 blockade in classical Hodgkin lymphoma. Here immunoSEQ multiplex PCR was the method, and the copy in TCRdb shows in-frame clones only, minus some. Here the sample spans tens of thousands of clones, roughly 78% being singletons. As for time point: cycle 4 day 1 (C4D1), after less than 7 weeks of nivolumab. There was relapse after autologous stem cell transplantation in every patient, and there was variation in brentuximab vedotin exposure. Sequencing used peripheral blood mononuclear cells (PBMCs), obtained before the fourth cycle of nivolumab. These receptors were taken from a human donor with classical Hodgkin lymphoma.

The J gene is TRBJ1-4, the V gene TRBV4-1; D uncertain. V was shortened by 2 bases and J by 8 bases, with 6 bases between the two germline ends. Germline V gene data show CDR1 as MGHRA and CDR2 as YSYEKL. The CDR3 contains 12 residues. The CDR3 sequence: CASSQTAEKLFF. CDR3 nucleotides: TGCGCCAGCAGCCAAACAGCCGAAAAACTGTTTTTT.

Here the CDR3 reads CASSELTGGIPQYF. CDR3 DNA sequence: TGTGCCAGTAGCGAGCTGACAGGGGGAATCCCGCAGTACTTC. The gene calls are TRBV19 and TRBJ2-7, with 9 bases that match TRBD1. CDR3 length equals 14 residues. Trimming took 6 bases from V and 9 from J; bases not matched to a gene: 12. Germline loops: CDR1 LNHDA, CDR2 SQIVND (reference sequence).

The rearrangement joins TRBV28 to TRBJ2-1, with 16 bases that match TRBD2. From germline, CDR1 is MDHEN and CDR2 SYDVKM. The CDR3 contains 22 residues. J lost 0 bases, V lost 3 bases, and 14 bases had no gene match. The CDR3 loop reads CASSFPPGTSGRVLSSYNEQFF. In DNA, the CDR3 is TGTGCCAGCAGTTTTCCACCGGGGACTAGCGGGAGGGTTTTGAGCTCCTACAATGAGCAGTTCTTC. Drawing the rest from reference TRBV28 and TRBJ2-1, the complete variable domain is DVKVTQSSRYLVKRTGEKVFLECVQDMDHENMFWYRQDPGLGLRLIYFSYDVKMKEKGDIPEGYSVSREKKERFSLILESASTNQTSMYLCASSFPPGTSGRVLSSYNEQFFGPGTRLTVL.

The chain carries TRBV5-4 and TRBJ2-1, with 15 bases fitting TRBD2. CDR3 length: 16 residues. In germline, CDR1 is SGHNT, CDR2 YYREEE (reference sequence). Trimming at V came to 3 bases and at J to 8 bases, leaving 6 bases not matched to a gene. CDR3 DNA sequence: TGTGCCAGCAGCTACGGACTAGCGGGAGGGAGCCATGAGCAGTTCTTC. This gives the protein CASSYGLAGGSHEQFF.

This clone came up once. The chain links TRBV13 to TRBJ2-5; 9 nucleotides align to TRBD1. This CDR3 spans 16 amino acids. Germline V gene data show CDR1 as PRHDT and CDR2 as FYEKMQ (reference sequence). After removal of 1 base from V and 4 bases from J, the junction contained 7 bases not matched to a gene. The CDR3 loop is CASSLVVTGGRETQYF. CDR3 nucleotide sequence: TGTGCCAGCAGCTTAGTTGTAACAGGGGGCCGAGAGACCCAGTACTTC.

V usage is TRBV5-6 and J usage is TRBJ1-1, with D unclear. There are 12 residues in the CDR3. V lost 4 bases and J 8 bases, leaving 12 bases between the germline ends. The germline gives CDR1 SGHDT, CDR2 YYEEEE. CDR3 loop: CASSLLTTEAFF. In DNA form, the CDR3 reads TGTGCCAGCAGCCTACTAACGACAGAAGCTTTCTTT.

The chain joins TRBV5-1 to TRBJ1-6, with D possibly being TRBD1 (6 bases). The V end was cut by 3 bases, the J end by 2 bases, with 12 bases between. The V gene's germline CDR1 is SGHRS and CDR2 YFSETQ. The CDR3 spans 16 residues. The chain's CDR3 is CASSSGGQTYNSPLHF. In nucleotides, the CDR3 is TGCGCCAGCAGCTCCGGGGGGCAAACCTATAATTCACCCCTCCACTTT.

The chain carries TRBV6-1 and TRBJ2-2; unclear D gene. In germline, CDR1 is MNHNS, CDR2 SASEGT. CDR3 length: 12 residues. Trimming removed 5 bases at V and 5 bases at J, with 6 bases between. The CDR3 DNA sequence: TGTGCCAGCAGTCCGACGACCGGGGAGCTGTTTTTT. As protein: CASSPTTGELFF.

This clone was counted a single time. V usage is TRBV7-6 and J usage is TRBJ2-5; TRBD2 might be the D (6 bases). The V end was cut by 4 bases, the J end by 5 bases, with 14 bases between. Germline loops: CDR1 SGHVS, CDR2 FNYEAQ. This CDR3 is 14 amino acids long. Here the CDR3 reads CASSSVLRGETQYF. The CDR3 DNA follows: TGTGCCAGCAGCTCAGTACTCCGGGGGGAGACCCAGTACTTC.

The chain recombines TRBV5-1 with TRBJ2-1; no firm D call. Germline lookup yields CDR1 SGHRS and CDR2 YFSETQ. V gave up 4 bases and J gave up 0 bases, with 20 bases separating them. The CDR3 has 18 amino acids. The CDR3 nucleotides are TGCGCCAGCAGCCCCGGAACCACCATCTTGAGCTCCTACAATGAGCAGTTCTTC. This codes for CASSPGTTILSSYNEQFF.

CDR3 region: CASSLGAGKDTQYF. CDR3 bases: TGTGCCAGCAGCTTGGGGGCAGGGAAAGATACGCAGTATTTT. The chain combines TRBV5-5 with TRBJ2-3, with D perhaps matching TRBD1 (5 bases). The germline gives CDR1 SGHKS, CDR2 YYEKEE (reference sequence). Between the trimmed V and J ends, which lost 0 bases and 5 bases, there was a span of 10 bases. The CDR3 is 14 residues long.

This clone came up a few times. The genes are TRBV21-1 and TRBJ2-1; whether TRBD2, the table's D call, matches the DNA was not checked. TRBV21-1 corresponds to a pseudogene. The CDR3 loop spans 18 amino acids. The CDR3: CASSKWASGPSSYNEQFF. CDR3 nucleotide sequence: TGTGCCAGCAGCAAATGGGCTAGCGGCCCTAGCTCCTACAATGAGCAGTTCTTC.

This chain links TRBV2 with TRBJ2-2; 9 bases are shared with TRBD1. There are 15 residues in the CDR3. Germline-derived CDR1 and CDR2 are SNHLY and FYNNEI. Trimming at V came to 7 bases and at J to 5 bases, leaving 8 bases not matched to a gene. The CDR3 DNA sequence: TGTGCCAGCACCAGGGACAGGGTAGGAACCGGGGAGCTGTTTTTT. This gives the protein CASTRDRVGTGELFF. Supplemented by reference TRBV2 and TRBJ2-2, the full variable domain reads EPEVTQTPSHQVTQMGQEVILRCVPISNHLYFYWYRQILGQKVEFLVSFYNNEISEKSEIFDDQFSVERPDGSNFTLKIRSTKLEDSAMYFCASTRDRVGTGELFFGEGSRLTVL.

CDR3 coding DNA: TGTGCCTGGACAGGGGGCCGGGAGACCCAGTACTTC. Its protein product is CAWTGGRETQYF. The chain combines TRBV30 with TRBJ2-5; TRBD1 matches 8 bases. This CDR3 is built from 12 residues. CDR1 is GTSNPN, CDR2 SVGIG, per germline (reference sequence). V gave up 4 bases and J gave up 5 bases; unmatched junction bases: 3.

The V and J genes are TRBV7-2 and TRBJ2-1, with D maybe TRBD2 (6 bases). In germline, CDR1 is SGHTA, CDR2 FQGNSA. The CDR3 covers 13 residues. V lost 5 bases to trimming and J lost 13 bases, with 18 bases between them. The CDR3 DNA is TGTGCCAGCAGCCCGAGGAGGGCCAACTCACAGTTCTTC. Its protein is CASSPRRANSQFF.

The chain recombines TRBV11-2 with TRBJ2-6; D gene uncertain. The germline V gene has CDR1 SGHAT and CDR2 FQNNGV. Trimming stripped 4 bases from V and 3 bases from J, with 10 bases between. This CDR3 comprises 15 residues. The CDR3 bases are TGTGCCAGCAGCTCTTATTTATTTGGGGCCAACGTCCTGACTTTC. The encoded protein is CASSSYLFGANVLTF.

This clone was detected a few times. The chain carries TRBV6-5 and TRBJ1-6; 7 nucleotides agree with TRBD1. Trimming cost V 4 bases and J 9 bases; bases outside gene matches: 6. Germline lookup yields CDR1 MNHEY and CDR2 SVGAGI. The CDR3 loop spans 14 amino acids. Written as DNA, the CDR3 is TGTGCCAGCAGTTCTGGGACAGTGGGTTCACCCCTCCACTTT. Residues: CASSSGTVGSPLHF.

CDR3 nucleotide sequence: TGTGCCAGCAGCTTAGGGCTTGGAAACACCATATATTTT. Its translation: CASSLGLGNTIYF. The chain links TRBV7-2 to TRBJ1-3; D not resolved. In germline, CDR1 is SGHTA, CDR2 FQGNSA. V dropped 1 base and J dropped 3 bases, with 4 bases sitting between them. The CDR3 loop spans 13 amino acids.

This chain uses TRBV18 with TRBJ2-2; a weak D match, TRBD1 (5 bases). This CDR3 contains 15 residues. Trimming stripped 2 bases from V and 0 bases from J, with 7 bases between. Germline V CDR1 and CDR2: KGHSH, LQKENI. Here the CDR3 reads CASSPGATNTGELFF. The CDR3, as DNA: TGTGCCAGCTCACCAGGGGCAACGAACACCGGGGAGCTGTTTTTT. The full variable domain, with the rest looked up from reference TRBV18 and TRBJ2-2, is NAGVMQNPRHLVRRRGQEARLRCSPMKGHSHVYWYRQLPEEGLKFMVYLQKENIIDESGMPKERFSAEFPKEGPSILRIQQVVRGDSAAYFCASSPGATNTGELFFGEGSRLTVL.